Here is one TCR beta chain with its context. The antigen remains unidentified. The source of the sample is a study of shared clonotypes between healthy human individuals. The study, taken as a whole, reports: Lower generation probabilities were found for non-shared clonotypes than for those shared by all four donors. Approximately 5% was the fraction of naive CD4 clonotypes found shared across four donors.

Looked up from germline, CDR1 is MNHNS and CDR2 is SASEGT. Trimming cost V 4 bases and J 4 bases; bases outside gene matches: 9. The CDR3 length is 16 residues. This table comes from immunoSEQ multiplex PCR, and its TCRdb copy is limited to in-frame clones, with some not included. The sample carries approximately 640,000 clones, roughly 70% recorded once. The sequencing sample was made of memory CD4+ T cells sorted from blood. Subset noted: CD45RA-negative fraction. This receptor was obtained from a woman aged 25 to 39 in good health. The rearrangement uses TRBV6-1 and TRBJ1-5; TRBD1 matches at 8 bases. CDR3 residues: CASSANRGLINQPQHF. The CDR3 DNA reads TGTGCCAGCAGTGCGAACAGGGGGTTGATAAATCAGCCCCAGCATTTT.